This TCR beta chain stems from a study of blood T cell repertoires in COVID-19. In the study overall: The United States, Italy and Spain provided the acute and convalescent COVID-19 samples. Nucleic acid was either cDNA or gDNA, and it came from T cells, B-cell-depleted T cells, or PBMCs.

Under the authors' procedure: Estimates of nucleated cell counts were drawn from the amplification of reference gene primers. TCRdb's table, derived via immunoSEQ multiplex PCR, lists solely in-frame clones and lacks some. For V, J and clone size, that table is used; D and trimming come from the DNA. The profile shows about 200,000 clones, approximately 84% of them singletons. The clonotype was recovered from a man at least 80 years old with acute or convalescent COVID-19. The sample comprised peripheral blood.

CDR3 DNA: TGTGCCAGCAAACAGGGGGCCGGGGAGCTGTTTTTT. Protein sequence: CASKQGAGELFF. The gene calls are TRBV6-5 and TRBJ2-2; 8 bases fit TRBD1. The trim removed 7 bases at V and 6 bases at J, leaving 1 base unmatched. Germline assignment: CDR1 MNHEY and CDR2 SVGAGI. The CDR3 has 12 residues.